This T cell receptor beta chain was sequenced in a study of Ad26.COV2.S vaccination and SARS-CoV-2 variants. Broader study findings: Spike-specific responses of CD8+ and CD4+ T cells were reported to display substantial breadth after vaccination. Breadth and depth estimates from TCRs may understate total T cell responses.

Assay: immunoSEQ multiplex PCR; the TCRdb copy retains only in-frame clones and omits some. Of about 680,000 clones detected, around 92% appear once; the ten largest clones hold roughly 1.5%. Germline V lookup: CDR1 SGHAT, CDR2 FQNNGV. The CDR3 contains 11 residues. With 9 bases clipped from V and 8 bases from J, the junction kept 5 bases outside the gene matches. A note on this clone: Its antigen is unidentified.

Specified treatment: roughly 19 received Ad26.COV2.S at low or high dose, single or two shots; about 5 received placebo; per-sample allocation not given. Collection of the samples took place on day 63 after the first injection of vaccine or placebo. The gene calls are TRBV11-2 and TRBJ1-1, with 8 nucleotides matching TRBD1. The sequenced sample was peripheral blood, obtained in a trial of Ad26.COV2.S vaccine versus placebo. The TCR originated in a person between 18 and 65 years old who received the Ad26.COV2.S COVID-19 vaccine or a placebo. DNA of the CDR3: TGTGCCAGGCGAACAGGGGGAGAAGCTTTCTTT. It encodes CARRTGGEAFF.